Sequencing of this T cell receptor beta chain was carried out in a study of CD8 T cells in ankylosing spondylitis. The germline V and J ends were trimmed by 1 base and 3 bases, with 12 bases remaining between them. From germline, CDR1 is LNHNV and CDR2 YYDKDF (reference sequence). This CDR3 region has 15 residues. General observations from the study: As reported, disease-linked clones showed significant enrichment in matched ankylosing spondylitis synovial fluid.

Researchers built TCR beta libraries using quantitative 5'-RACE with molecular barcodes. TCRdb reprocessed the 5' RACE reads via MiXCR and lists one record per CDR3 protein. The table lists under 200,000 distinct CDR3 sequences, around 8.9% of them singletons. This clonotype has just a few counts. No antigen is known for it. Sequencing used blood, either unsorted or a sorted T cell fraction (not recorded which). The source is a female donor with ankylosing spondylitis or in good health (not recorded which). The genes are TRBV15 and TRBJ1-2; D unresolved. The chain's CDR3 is CATSRVPTLDYGYTF. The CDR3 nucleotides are TGTGCCACCAGCAGAGTCCCGACATTGGACTATGGCTACACCTTC.